This TCR beta chain was sequenced in a study of cytomegalovirus exposure and HLA in healthy donors (dated by TCRdb to the late 2010s). Regarding the study in general: An earlier analysis of fewer than 750 of the donors reported 276 Gb of sequence data and around 110 million unique TCR beta sequences obtained from around 190 million T cells. Around 320 gigabases of sequencing data and approximately 84 million unique TCR sequences were included in an early release covering several hundred HLA-typed donors. Of the roughly 430 genotyped donors, approximately 83% fell in the genetic ancestry cluster associated with self-reported Caucasian donors. The study aimed to test whether cataloging public T cell receptors could reveal signatures of past pathogen exposure. The study used immunosequencing to profile the T cell repertoires of approximately 690 subjects and linked those repertoires to cytomegalovirus serostatus. In addition to the first cohort of hundreds of subjects, a separate validation cohort of 100 to 150 different subjects was used. The study combined high-throughput TCR immunosequencing, statistical association of individual TCRs with disease status, and machine learning to predict cytomegalovirus infection status. In a later analysis, previously published TCR beta repertoires from about 640 donors were re-analyzed and high-resolution HLA genotyping was added so that TCR occurrence patterns could be studied. Rather than using new phenotypic data, the later analysis identified candidate immune exposures from TCR beta sequences and from how often those sequences occurred across donors. An earlier analysis of 587 of the donors applied high-throughput TCR beta sequencing to assess whether each TCR beta V gene segment acted as functional or pseudogenic. Donor age, sex, ethnicity and CMV serostatus were compiled together with the repertoire data. In a later genetic analysis, genome-wide SNP genotypes for about 65% of the roughly 670 donors were used, and that subset was treated as a discovery cohort. Every repertoire in the discovery cohort had been generated on one and the same sequencing platform. HLA typing covered class I and class II loci at four-digit resolution. The number of typed donors differed by locus: about 629-640 for A, B, C, DRB1 and DQB1; 500 to 550 for DQA1; over 600 for DPA1; and some 450 for DPB1. A handful of DR-DQ haplotypes were treated as single units for association and clustering because of strong linkage in the cohort. Among about 360 genotyped donors of the cohort, an average of around 240,000 unique TCR beta nucleotide sequences were sequenced per donor, about a sixth of them non-productive. What the study reported, not specific to this receptor: In a later genetic analysis, a missense DCLRE1C variant was associated with V-gene and J-gene trimming of TCR beta chains, and the association was replicated in an independent cohort. A later genetic analysis reported fewer N-insertions in productive TCRs among donors in an Asian-associated ancestry cluster than the approximately 700-donor mean. A cluster of highly shared sequence variants was judged likely to be a technical artifact of the sequencing pipeline. According to a later analysis, parvovirus B19, influenza, CMV and Epstein-Barr virus appeared linked to several top co-occurrence clusters. Across donors, most TCR sequences were observed very rarely, whereas some public TCRs were present in many individuals. In this cohort, only TCR beta chains were sequenced, and detectable features were limited by the absence of alpha or paired-chain data. Compared with equally common non-associated chains, HLA-associated TCR beta chains in a later analysis were more clonally expanded and had lower generation probabilities. In an earlier analysis of some 500 of the donors, most TCR beta V segments were observed in productive rearrangements about 87% or about 30% of the time, broadly matching IMGT annotations. In a later analysis, the rate of TCR association differed among HLA loci, with DRB1 alleles having the most associated TCRs and HLA-C alleles having the fewest. In a later analysis, most CMV-associated TCR beta chains were found to appear HLA-restricted, with HLA associations seemingly driven largely by CMV exposure. In vitro tests confirmed that a few of the cytomegalovirus-associated TCR beta chains recognize cytomegalovirus antigens. A further reported finding was that TCR beta sequences accurately predicted the HLA-A and HLA-B alleles for most subjects in the first cohort. The study listed 150 to 200 TCR beta chains as associated with cytomegalovirus. Some IMGT-functional V segments, including TRBV6-2 and TRBV6-3, could not be told apart with the 87-base-pair reads, so those segments were excluded. In both the original and validation cohorts, the classifier was reported to diagnose cytomegalovirus status with high specificity and sensitivity. Presence/absence analyses assumed roughly uniform sequencing depth across donors, an assumption that may not hold. Strong co-occurrence of HLA alleles, especially DR and DQ, made assigning TCR associations to individual alleles difficult. In a later analysis, around 17,000 TCR beta sequences were associated with specific HLA alleles at a false discovery rate of 0.05. Linkage disequilibrium might explain the correlated functional status among segregating V segments, but an unknown experimental factor could not be excluded. Seventeen rarely observed V segments, including chromosome 9 orphons, were excluded from the earlier analysis of several hundred of the donors because counts were too low. The authors suggested that the approach could potentially be generalized to other disease states and immunological phenotypes. Immune exposure information for the cohort was limited to CMV serostatus. Because HLA typing was unavailable for some donors at each locus, only the typed subset was used in association tests.

From the germline V gene, CDR1 is LGHNA and CDR2 is YSLEER. Measured from the cysteine to the phenylalanine, the CDR3 is 15 residues long. Only the CDR3 DNA stays, 45 bases, in frame from base 1. Libraries were built with the immunoSEQ multiplex PCR assay. For the multiplex PCR, a mixture combining 60 forward primers for TCR Vbeta segments and 13 reverse primers for TCR Jbeta segments was used. The CDR3 region of rearranged TCR beta genes was amplified from genomic DNA by a multiplex PCR assay. The Illumina HiSeq System was used to sequence the amplified TCR beta libraries as 87-base-pair reads. As for the original processing: Across the roughly 600 repertoires, a later analysis counted 75 million to 90 million unique TCR beta chains, roughly 11 million of which were shared by at least two donors. Raw reads were error-corrected and collapsed into unique sequences with a nearest-neighbor algorithm that merged closely related sequences to remove PCR and sequencing errors. To assign V, D and J gene segments, CDR3 sequences were aligned to IMGT reference sequences. Each retained sequence needed at least a six-nucleotide match to both a V gene segment and a J gene segment. A rearrangement counted as productive if the CDR3 had no stop codons and remained in frame with V and J, and every other rearrangement counted as non-productive. Following IMGT convention, CDR3 was defined as the stretch from the second conserved V-encoded cysteine up to the conserved J-encoded phenylalanine. In an earlier analysis of around 570 of the donors, sequences lacking an unambiguous match to a single V gene segment were excluded. In an earlier analysis of some 590 of the donors, a V segment was called functional when productive rearrangements were above 56.7%, and segregating when the standard deviation between donors exceeded 5%. A statistical classification framework was developed to diagnose cytomegalovirus status using the catalog of TCR beta chain sequences. V and J gene assignment, in a later analysis, came from comparing TCR nucleotide sequences with IMGT/GENE-DB human TR gene sequences. The TCRdist pipeline was used in a later analysis to assign CDR3 sequences and most-parsimonious VDJ recombination scenarios. A later analysis defined each TCR beta chain by its CDR3 amino acid sequence plus V-gene family, and excluded reads lacking a unique V-gene family. In a later analysis, several hundred highly shared, low-generation-probability nucleotide sequences were removed to address suspected cross-contamination and a sequencing artifact. In a later analysis, a clonal expansion index for each public chain was calculated from normalized within-repertoire ranks of inferred template counts. In a later analysis, generation probabilities were computed using a VDJ recombination model fitted to out-of-frame rearrangements, and the results were checked against IGoR. Hypergeometric tests were used in a later analysis to score TCR-TCR, TCR-HLA and TCR-CMV co-occurrence, with a repertoire-size bias correction applied to the TCR pairs. A later analysis estimated false discovery rates by permuting HLA or CMV assignments 20 times. A later analysis grouped co-occurring TCRs with DBSCAN, adding TCRdist sequence similarity when clustering within HLA-allele-positive subsets. Repertoires with fewer than 30,000 or more than 120,000 public chains, plus five repertoires with anomalous nucleotide sharing, were excluded from co-occurrence clustering. TCRdb carries this immuneACCESS record with in-frame sequences only. Its versions omit some clonotypes, under half of them owing to an unresolved V gene in the studies checked, with the rest unexplained. V, J and clone size are those of that table, while D and trimming were read from the DNA. Recorded for this sample are about 150,000 clones; 84% of them occurred a single time. Around 4.9% of the sample lies in the top ten.

In total, about 650 healthy bone marrow donors made up the cohort. At the time of sampling, all cohort members were nominally healthy, though unrecorded immune exposures were likely present. The donor tested CMV seronegative and was one of the 352 seronegative cohort members. A peripheral blood sample was collected from each donor, and TCR beta sequencing was performed on peripheral blood mononuclear cells. The Qiagen DNeasy Blood Extraction Kit was used to extract genomic DNA from the blood cell samples. This clone showed up just a few times. This receptor's antigen is unknown. A far bigger clonotype differs at one base, so this is likely a read error. Other DNA sequences in the same sample also yield this CDR3.

The sequencing sample was made of PBMCs. This receptor was taken from a man younger than 35 in good health and CMV-seronegative. The V and J segments used are TRBV4-3 and TRBJ2-3, with 10 bases aligning to TRBD2. The nucleotide sequence is TGCGCCAGCAGCCAAGTGGGACTAGCGACAGATACGCAGTACTTT. The encoded protein is CASSQVGLATDTQYF.